These T cell receptor beta chains were read from a single sample in a study of CD8 T cells in Susac syndrome. One entry per CDR3 protein, called by TCRdb with MiXCR from the immunoSEQ multiplex PCR reads. This table has approximately 160,000 distinct CDR3 sequences, 85% to 95% appearing once. Sequenced sample: CD4+ T cells from PBMCs. Receptors were obtained from a human donor with multiple sclerosis. The CDR3 runs from the conserved cysteine through the conserved F or W. The order of the fields is V gene, clone size, D gene, J gene, CDR3 DNA, CDR3 protein. A D gene is named only where the DNA matches it firmly. Size is stated for part of the rows, as once, few or many counts, or as a class when the clone is expanded.

TRBV5-1	NA	TRBD2	TRBJ2-3	TGCGCCAGCAGCGTCTCGACTAGCGGGGGGCCCCGCACAGATACGCAGTATTTT	CASSVSTSGGPRTDTQYF
TRBV29-1	NA	NA	TRBJ2-1	TGCAGCGTTGGTGTCGTCAATGAGCAGTTCTTC	CSVGVVNEQFF
TRBV6-5	NA	NA	TRBJ2-7	TGTGCCAGCAGCCTGGTAATAGGTAGCCACGAGCAGTACTTC	CASSLVIGSHEQYF
TRBV24-1	NA	NA	TRBJ2-3	TGTGCCACCAGTGTTGGTGATACGCAGTATTTT	CATSVGDTQYF
TRBV6-2/TRBV6-3	NA	NA	TRBJ1-1	TGTGCCAGCAGTTACAATGGGCGGTTCACTGAAGCTTTCTTT	CASSYNGRFTEAFF
TRBV24-1	few	NA	TRBJ2-1	TGTGCCACCAGTGCCTTGGGGGCAGGGGAATACAATGAGCAGTTCTTC	CATSALGAGEYNEQFF
TRBV15	NA	NA	TRBJ2-3	TGTGCCACCAGCAGAAATCGGGGGCGCACAGATACGCAGTATTTT	CATSRNRGRTDTQYF
TRBV7-9	NA	TRBD1	TRBJ1-6	TGTGCCAGCAGCTTAGACAGGGGAATCGGCGATAATTCACCCCTCCACTTT	CASSLDRGIGDNSPLHF
TRBV10-2	NA	TRBD2	TRBJ2-5	TGCGCCAGCAGAAGACTAGCGGACACACAAGAGACCCAGTACTTC	CASRRLADTQETQYF
TRBV24-1	NA	TRBD2	TRBJ2-1	TGTGCCACCAGTTCCAGCGGGAAGAATGAGCAGTTCTTC	CATSSSGKNEQFF
TRBV2	NA	NA	TRBJ1-1	TGTGCCAGCAGTGGATCGGGGGGAGAAGCTTTCTTT	CASSGSGGEAFF
TRBV9	NA	TRBD1	TRBJ2-7	TGTGCCAGCAGCGTAGGGACAGGGATCCCCTACGAGCAGTACTTC	CASSVGTGIPYEQYF
TRBV12-3/TRBV12-4	NA	TRBD2	TRBJ2-3	TGTGCCAGCAGTTCTAGCGGTATCACAGATACGCAGTATTTT	CASSSSGITDTQYF
TRBV11-2	NA	TRBD1	TRBJ2-6	TGTGCCAGCAGCTCTACGGGACAGCCCTCTGGGGCCAACGTCCTGACTTTC	CASSSTGQPSGANVLTF
TRBV12-3/TRBV12-4	NA	TRBD1	TRBJ1-2	TGTGCCAGCACGTCCGGGACAGAGGGTGTGCATGGCTACACCTTC	CASTSGTEGVHGYTF
TRBV28	NA	NA	TRBJ2-7	TGTGCCAGCAGTCAAACAGTGAACGAGCAGTACTTC	CASSQTVNEQYF
TRBV5-4	NA	NA	TRBJ2-3	TGTGCCAGCAGCTTAGGATTAGTTGATACGCAGTATTTT	CASSLGLVDTQYF
TRBV2	NA	TRBD2	TRBJ2-2	TGTGCCAGCAGGGACCCGACTAGCGGTCCCACCGGGGAGCTGTTTTTT	CASRDPTSGPTGELFF
TRBV10-3	NA	NA	TRBJ1-4	TGTGCCATGTCGAGGGGGTTTAATGAAAAACTGTTTTTT	CAMSRGFNEKLFF
TRBV21-1	NA	NA	TRBJ2-5	TGTGCCAGCAGCCTAGGGGGGCAGGGGAAAGAGACCCAGTACTTC	CASSLGGQGKETQYF
TRBV19	NA	NA	TRBJ2-7	TGTGCCAGTAGTAGCGGGGTTTGGTCCTACGAGCAGTACTTC	CASSSGVWSYEQYF
TRBV7-2	NA	NA	TRBJ2-7	TGTGCCAGCAGCTTAGGACAGTCGAATTACTACGAGCAGTACTTC	CASSLGQSNYYEQYF
TRBV6-5	NA	TRBD2	TRBJ2-7	TGTGCCAGCAGTTACTCGATCGTGGGAGGGTTCTACGAGCAGTACTTC	CASSYSIVGGFYEQYF
TRBV10-3	NA	NA	TRBJ1-3	TGTGCCATCAGGGGGGACGCTTCTGGAAACACCATATATTTT	CAIRGDASGNTIYF
TRBV30	NA	NA	TRBJ2-1	TGTGCCTATCGGACTCATACCCCCGACAATGAGCAGTTCTTC	CAYRTHTPDNEQFF
TRBV7-8	NA	NA	TRBJ1-4	TGTGCCAGCAGCCCTCGGGAGGGTAATGATAATGAAAAACTGTTTTTT	CASSPREGNDNEKLFF